Sequencing of this T cell receptor beta chain was carried out in a study of identical twins. TCRdb analysed the 5' RACE reads with MiXCR anew, one entry per CDR3 protein. The sample gives 600,000 to 800,000 distinct CDR3 sequences, about 20% of which show up once; around 4.4% is in the top ten. CDR3 size: 10 residues. The V end was cut by 4 bases, the J end by 5 bases, with 5 bases between. Germline CDR1 SQVTM, CDR2 ANQGSEA. This clonotype was detected a few times. In addition, the sample was reused for a study of T cells expressing NK-cell markers. From that paper: In the group of eight sequenced donors, seven were HCMV-seropositive and one was seronegative.

The sequence came from a woman younger than 35 in good health. The chain carries TRBV29-1 and TRBJ1-1; D is unclear. Sequencing was carried out using PBMCs. The CDR3 nucleotides are TGCAGCGTTGTCGGGACTGAAGCTTTCTTT. It encodes CSVVGTEAFF.